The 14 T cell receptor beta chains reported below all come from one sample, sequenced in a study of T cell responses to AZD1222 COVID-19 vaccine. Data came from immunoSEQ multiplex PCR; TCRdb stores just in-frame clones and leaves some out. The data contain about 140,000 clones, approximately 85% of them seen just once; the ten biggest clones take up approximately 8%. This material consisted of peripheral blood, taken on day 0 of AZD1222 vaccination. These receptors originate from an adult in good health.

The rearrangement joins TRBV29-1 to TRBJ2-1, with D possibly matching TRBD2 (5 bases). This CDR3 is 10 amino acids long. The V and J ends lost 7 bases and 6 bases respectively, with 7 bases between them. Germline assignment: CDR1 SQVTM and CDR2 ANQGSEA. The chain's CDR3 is CSGGFNEQFF. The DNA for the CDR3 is TGCAGCGGCGGGTTCAATGAGCAGTTCTTC.

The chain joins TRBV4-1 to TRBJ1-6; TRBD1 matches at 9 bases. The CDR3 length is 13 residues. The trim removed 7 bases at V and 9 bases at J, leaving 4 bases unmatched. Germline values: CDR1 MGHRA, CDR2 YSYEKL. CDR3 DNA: TGCGCCAGCACGGGACAGGGTAGTTCACCCCTCCACTTT. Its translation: CASTGQGSSPLHF.

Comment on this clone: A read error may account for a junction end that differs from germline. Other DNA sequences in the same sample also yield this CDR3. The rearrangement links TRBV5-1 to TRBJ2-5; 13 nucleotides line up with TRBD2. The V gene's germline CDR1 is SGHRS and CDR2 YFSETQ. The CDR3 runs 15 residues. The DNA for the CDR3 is TGCGCCAGCAGTTTGGGACTAGCGGGACAAGAGACCCAGTACTTC. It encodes CASSLGLAGQETQYF.

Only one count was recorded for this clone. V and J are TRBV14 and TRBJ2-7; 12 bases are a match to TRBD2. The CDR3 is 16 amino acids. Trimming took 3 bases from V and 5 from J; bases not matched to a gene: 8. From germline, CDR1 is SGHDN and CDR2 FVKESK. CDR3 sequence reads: CASSQRLAGALDEQYF. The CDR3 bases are TGTGCCAGCAGCCAGAGACTAGCGGGGGCATTGGACGAGCAGTACTTC.

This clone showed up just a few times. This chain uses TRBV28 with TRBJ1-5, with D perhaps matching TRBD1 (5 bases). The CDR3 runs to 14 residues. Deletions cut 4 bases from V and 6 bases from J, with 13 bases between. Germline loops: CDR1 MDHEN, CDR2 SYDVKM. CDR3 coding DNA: TGTGCCAGCAGTTCGTGGGGGTATAGTCAGCCCCAGCATTTT. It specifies CASSSWGYSQPQHF. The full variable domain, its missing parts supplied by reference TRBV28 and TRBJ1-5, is DVKVTQSSRYLVKRTGEKVFLECVQDMDHENMFWYRQDPGLGLRLIYFSYDVKMKEKGDIPEGYSVSREKKERFSLILESASTNQTSMYLCASSSWGYSQPQHFGDGTRLSIL.

The CDR3 DNA reads as TGTGCCAGCAGTTACGCCGGGGCGGATTCCTACGAGCAGTACTTC. Its protein is CASSYAGADSYEQYF. The gene calls are TRBV6-6 and TRBJ2-7; D could derive from TRBD1 or TRBD2 (5 bases each). Germline-derived CDR1 and CDR2 are MNHNY and SVGAGI (reference sequence). V was shortened by 2 bases and J by 1 base, with 12 bases between the two germline ends. This CDR3 is 15 amino acids long.

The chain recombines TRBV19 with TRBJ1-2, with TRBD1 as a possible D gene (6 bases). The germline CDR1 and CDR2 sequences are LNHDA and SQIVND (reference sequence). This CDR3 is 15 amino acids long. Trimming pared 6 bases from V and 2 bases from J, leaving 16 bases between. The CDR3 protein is CASSLTGMVNYGYTF. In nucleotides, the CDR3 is TGTGCCAGTAGCCTTACAGGGATGGTCAACTATGGCTACACCTTC.

This CDR3 reads CASSLGTAINQPQHF. The CDR3 DNA is TGCGCCAGCAGCTTGGGGACAGCAATCAATCAGCCCCAGCATTTT. The chain combines TRBV5-1 with TRBJ1-5; D might be TRBD1 (6 bases). The CDR3 contains 15 residues. V shed 0 bases and J shed 3 bases, with 10 bases lying between them. Germline V CDR1 and CDR2: SGHRS, YFSETQ.

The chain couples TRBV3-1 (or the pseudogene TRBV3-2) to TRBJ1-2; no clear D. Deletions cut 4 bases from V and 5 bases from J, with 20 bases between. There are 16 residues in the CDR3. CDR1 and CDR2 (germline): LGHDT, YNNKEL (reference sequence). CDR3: CASSPVGLQTDYGYTF. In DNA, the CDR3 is TGTGCCAGCAGCCCGGTAGGACTCCAGACGGATTATGGCTACACCTTC.

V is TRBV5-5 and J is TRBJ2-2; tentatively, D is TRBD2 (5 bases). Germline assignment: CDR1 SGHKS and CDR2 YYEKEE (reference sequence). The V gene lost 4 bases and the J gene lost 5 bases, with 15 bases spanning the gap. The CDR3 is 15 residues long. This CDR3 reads CASSPGGAWTGELFF. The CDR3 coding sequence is TGTGCCAGCAGCCCAGGAGGTGCGTGGACCGGGGAGCTGTTTTTT.

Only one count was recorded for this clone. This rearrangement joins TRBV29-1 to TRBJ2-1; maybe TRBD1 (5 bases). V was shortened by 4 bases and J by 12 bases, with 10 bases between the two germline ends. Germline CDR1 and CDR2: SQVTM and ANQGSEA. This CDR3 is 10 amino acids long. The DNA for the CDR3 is TGCAGCGTTGGAGCCCAGGGGCAGTTCTTC. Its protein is CSVGAQGQFF.

CDR3 nucleotide sequence: TGTGCCAGCAGCCCCCACCCCACCGAGACCCAGTACTTC. Protein: CASSPHPTETQYF. The chain carries TRBV6-4 and TRBJ2-5; no clear D. Trimming took 6 bases from V and 5 from J, leaving 13 bases between them. The CDR3 extends over 13 amino acids. CDR1 and CDR2 (germline): MRHNA, SNTAGT.

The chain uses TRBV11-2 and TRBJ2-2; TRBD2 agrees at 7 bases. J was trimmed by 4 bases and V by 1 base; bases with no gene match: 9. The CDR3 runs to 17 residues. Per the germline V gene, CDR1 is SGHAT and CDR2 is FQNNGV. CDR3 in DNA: TGTGCCAGCAGCTTAGTCCCGGGGGGTCTGGTCACCGGGGAGCTGTTTTTT. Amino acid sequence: CASSLVPGGLVTGELFF.

The CDR3 reads CASSYSEGYGYTF. The DNA of the CDR3 is TGTGCCAGCAGTTACTCGGAGGGCTATGGCTACACCTTC. This chain links TRBV6-5 with TRBJ1-2; D unresolved. The CDR3 has 13 amino acids. V shed 0 bases and J shed 4 bases, with 6 bases lying between them. Germline lookup yields CDR1 MNHEY and CDR2 SVGAGI.